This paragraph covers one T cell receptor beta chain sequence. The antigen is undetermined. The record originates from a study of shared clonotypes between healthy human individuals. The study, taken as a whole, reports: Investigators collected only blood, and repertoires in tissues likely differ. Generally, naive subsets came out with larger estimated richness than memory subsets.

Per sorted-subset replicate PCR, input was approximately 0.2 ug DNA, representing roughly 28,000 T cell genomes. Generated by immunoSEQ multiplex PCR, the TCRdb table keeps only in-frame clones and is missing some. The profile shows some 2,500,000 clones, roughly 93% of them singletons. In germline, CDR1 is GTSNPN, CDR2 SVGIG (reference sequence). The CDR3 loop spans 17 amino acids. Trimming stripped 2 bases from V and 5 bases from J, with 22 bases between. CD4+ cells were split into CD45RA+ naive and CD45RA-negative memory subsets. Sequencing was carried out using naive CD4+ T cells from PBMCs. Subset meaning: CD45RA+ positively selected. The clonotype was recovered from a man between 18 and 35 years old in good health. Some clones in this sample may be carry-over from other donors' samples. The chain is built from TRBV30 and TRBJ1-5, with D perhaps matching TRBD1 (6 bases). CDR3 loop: CAWSKQGQIRRDQPQHF. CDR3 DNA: TGTGCCTGGAGTAAACAGGGCCAGATAAGGCGGGATCAGCCCCAGCATTTT.